The sample holds many counts of the clone carrying this T cell receptor beta chain. The antigen remains undetermined. This entry belongs to a study of HIV-infected patients and healthy controls. General study findings and limits: In HIV-infected patients, the apparent post-therapy Gini index recovery did not replicate in size-matched data.

Roughly three months, about 14 weeks, into antiretroviral therapy, follow-up blood was collected. Whole blood was used without fractionation, so all unsorted peripheral T cells were included. From germline, CDR1 is MGHRA and CDR2 YSYEKL. J was trimmed by 5 bases and V by 4 bases; bases with no gene match: 4. The CDR3 is made up of 14 amino acids. cDNA was made from about 510 ng RNA using alpha and beta constant primers. Each of the alpha and beta chains got its own library through chain-specific third strand synthesis with indices. The cDNA received a 5' RACE adapter containing a random hexamer plus an SP2 sequencing primer site. A single record per CDR3 protein comes from TCRdb applying MiXCR to the 5' RACE reads. Found here are roughly 20,000 distinct CDR3 sequences, approximately 7.7% of them singletons; the top ten hold 21%.

The chain combines TRBV4-1 with TRBJ2-7, with 11 positions matching TRBD2. Sequencing was performed on blood, taken during antiretroviral therapy. The source is an adult with HIV infection. As DNA, the CDR3 is TGCGCCAGCAGCCCCACTAGCGGGAGCAACGAGCAGTACTTC. Translation: CASSPTSGSNEQYF.